What follows are 7 T cell receptor beta chains derived from one specimen sequenced in a study of CXCR3-negative and CXCR3-positive naive CD8 T cells. 5' RACE with UMI labels generated the TRB cDNA libraries. TCRdb re-analyzed the 5' RACE reads; it lists each CDR3 protein once, without DNA. The sample totals roughly 130,000 distinct CDR3 sequences; its top ten clones hold roughly 0.62%. Their recognized antigens are unknown. Study outcomes and limitations: TRB CDR3 hydrophobicity was greater in CXCR3-positive naive cells than in CXCR3-negative naive cells.

The sample consisted of naive CXCR3+ CD8+ T cells from blood. Stated subset: CD45RO-CCR7+CD27+CD95- naive CD8+ T cells expressing CXCR3 (TNR3+). Receptor source: a human donor in good health. Some clones in this sample may be carry-over from other donors' samples.

The chain is built from TRBV7-6 and TRBJ1-1; TCRdb reports TRBD1, a call that lacks DNA to check it against. Germline V gene lookup returns CDR1 SGHVS and CDR2 FNYEAQ. The CDR3 contains 17 residues. The CDR3 loop reads CASSLLRGGGEDTEAFF.

The rearrangement uses TRBV7-9 and TRBJ2-7; with no DNA, the TCRdb D assignment of TRBD1 cannot be verified. The CDR3 runs to 14 residues. Germline CDR1 and CDR2: SEHNR and FQNEAQ (reference sequence). Here the CDR3 reads CASSPVGRGYEQYF.

The chain employs TRBV5-4 and TRBJ1-1; TCRdb designates TRBD1, a call that cannot be tested without DNA. The CDR3 totals 13 residues. CDR1 is SGHNT and CDR2 is YYREEE in the germline V gene (reference sequence). CDR3 residues: CASSLGGRGEAFF.

The chain is built from TRBV7-9 and TRBJ2-3; TCRdb's assignment of TRBD2 cannot be checked, as there is no DNA. CDR3 length: 16 residues. The germline gives CDR1 SEHNR, CDR2 FQNEAQ (reference sequence). CDR3: CASSPPSGRATDTQYF.

This sequence joins TRBV4-1 and TRBJ2-2; TCRdb calls TRBD1, which cannot be checked without DNA. CDR3 size: 16 residues. Germline CDR1 reads MGHRA; CDR2 reads YSYEKL. The CDR3 here is CASSQDARPRTGELFF.

This sequence joins TRBV5-1 and TRBJ2-7; TCRdb lists TRBD2, though no DNA is available to test this call. Looked up from germline, CDR1 is SGHRS and CDR2 is YFSETQ. The CDR3 has 16 residues. The CDR3: CASSFPSRQSPYEQYF. Full variable domain (rest looked up from reference TRBV5-1 and TRBJ2-7): KAGVTQTPRYLIKTRGQQVTLSCSPISGHRSVSWYQQTPGQGLQFLFEYFSETQRNKGNFPGRFSGRQFSNSRSEMNVSTLELGDSALYLCASSFPSRQSPYEQYFGPGTRLTVT.

The chain employs TRBV29-1 and TRBJ2-7. The CDR3 has 13 residues. Germline CDR1 SQVTM, CDR2 ANQGSEA. The CDR3 region is CSVELGEAYEQYF.